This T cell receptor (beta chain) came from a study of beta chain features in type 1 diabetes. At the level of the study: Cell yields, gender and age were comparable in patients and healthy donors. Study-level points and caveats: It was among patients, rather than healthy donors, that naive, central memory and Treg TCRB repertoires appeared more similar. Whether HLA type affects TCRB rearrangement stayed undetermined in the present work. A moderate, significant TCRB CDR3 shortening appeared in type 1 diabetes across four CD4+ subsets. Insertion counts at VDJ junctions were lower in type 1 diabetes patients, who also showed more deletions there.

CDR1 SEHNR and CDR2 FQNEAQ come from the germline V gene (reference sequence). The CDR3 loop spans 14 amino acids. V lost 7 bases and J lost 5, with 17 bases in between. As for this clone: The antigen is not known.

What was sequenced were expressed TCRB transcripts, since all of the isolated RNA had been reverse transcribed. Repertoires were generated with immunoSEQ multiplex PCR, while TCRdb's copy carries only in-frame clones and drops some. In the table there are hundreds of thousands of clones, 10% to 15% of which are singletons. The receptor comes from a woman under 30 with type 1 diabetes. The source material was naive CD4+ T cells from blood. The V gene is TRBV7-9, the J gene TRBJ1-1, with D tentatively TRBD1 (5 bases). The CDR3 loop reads CASTLGQGGTEAFF. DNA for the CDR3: TGTGCCAGCACCCTAGGGCAGGGAGGAACTGAAGCTTTCTTT.